This T cell receptor (beta chain) is from a study of cytomegalovirus exposure and HLA in healthy donors. Study observations and caveats: It was about 150 TCR beta chains that were listed as cytomegalovirus-associated. Among TCR sequences, most were rare, though some public TCRs appeared in many donors. Using the classifier, cytomegalovirus status was reportedly diagnosed with high specificity and sensitivity.

Assay used: immunoSEQ multiplex PCR; TCRdb lists only in-frame clones, some missing. The repertoire holds approximately 58,000 clones, with approximately 95% as singletons. These donors were members of the roughly 110-subject validation cohort, a group separate from the roughly 670-subject first cohort. About this clone itself: Its target is unknown.

In germline, CDR1 is SGDLS, CDR2 YYNGEE. The CDR3 runs to 13 residues. V dropped 1 base and J dropped 8 bases, with 12 bases sitting between them. This TCR was sampled from a woman younger than 30 in good health and CMV-seropositive. Material for sequencing was PBMCs. The chain uses TRBV9 and TRBJ1-2; maybe TRBD1 (6 bases). The DNA for the CDR3 is TGTGCCAGCAGCGTACAGGGGACCAGCGGCTACACCTTC. It is translated as CASSVQGTSGYTF.